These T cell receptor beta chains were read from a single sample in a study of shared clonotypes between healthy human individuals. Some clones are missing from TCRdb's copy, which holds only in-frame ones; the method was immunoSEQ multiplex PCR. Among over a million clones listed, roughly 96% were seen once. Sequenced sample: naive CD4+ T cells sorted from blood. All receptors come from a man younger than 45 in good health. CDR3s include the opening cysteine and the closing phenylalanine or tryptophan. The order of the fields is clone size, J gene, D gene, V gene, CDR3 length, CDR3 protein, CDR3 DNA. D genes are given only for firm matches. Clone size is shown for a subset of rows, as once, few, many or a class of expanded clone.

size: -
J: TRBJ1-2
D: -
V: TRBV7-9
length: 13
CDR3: CASSLVQGNGYTF
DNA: TGTGCCAGCAGCTTAGTTCAGGGTAATGGCTACACCTTC

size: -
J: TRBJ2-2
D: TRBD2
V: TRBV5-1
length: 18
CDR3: CASSPGLAGGKNTGELFF
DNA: TGCGCCAGCAGCCCGGGACTAGCGGGAGGGAAGAACACCGGGGAGCTGTTTTTT

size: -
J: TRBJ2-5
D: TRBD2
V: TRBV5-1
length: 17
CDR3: CASSPLELAGAQETQYF
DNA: TGCGCCAGCAGCCCTCTAGAACTAGCGGGGGCACAAGAGACCCAGTACTTC

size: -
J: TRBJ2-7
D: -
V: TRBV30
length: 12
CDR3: CAWNRAFGEQYF
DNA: TGTGCCTGGAACAGGGCCTTTGGGGAGCAGTACTTC

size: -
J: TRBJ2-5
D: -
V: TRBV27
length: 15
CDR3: CASSFTAGGKETQYF
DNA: TGTGCCAGCAGTTTCACCGCAGGGGGGAAAGAGACCCAGTACTTC

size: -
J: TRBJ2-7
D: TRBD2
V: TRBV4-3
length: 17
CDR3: CASSQDALAGGFYEQYF
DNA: TGCGCCAGCAGCCAAGATGCACTAGCGGGAGGCTTTTACGAGCAGTACTTC

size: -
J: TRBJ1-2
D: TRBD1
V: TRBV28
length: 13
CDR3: CASRMGQTYGYTF
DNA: TGTGCCAGCAGGATGGGACAGACCTATGGCTACACCTTC

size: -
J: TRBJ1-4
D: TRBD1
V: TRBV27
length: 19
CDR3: CASSPLSTIPGQGDEKLFF
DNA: TGTGCCAGCAGTCCCTTATCGACTATTCCGGGACAGGGGGATGAAAAACTGTTTTTT

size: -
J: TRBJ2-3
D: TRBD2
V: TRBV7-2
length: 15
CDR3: CASSLKLAGMDTQYF
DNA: TGTGCCAGCAGCCTAAAACTAGCGGGAATGGATACGCAGTATTTT

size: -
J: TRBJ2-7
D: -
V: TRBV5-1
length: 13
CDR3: CASRATQAYEQYF
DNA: TGCGCCAGCAGGGCGACACAAGCCTACGAGCAGTACTTC

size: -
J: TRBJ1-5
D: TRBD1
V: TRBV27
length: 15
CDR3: CASSQTGFSNQPQHF
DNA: TGTGCCAGCAGCCAGACAGGGTTCAGCAATCAGCCCCAGCATTTT

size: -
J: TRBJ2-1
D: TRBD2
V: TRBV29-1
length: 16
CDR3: CSVVGIPGGSYNEQFF
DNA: TGCAGCGTTGTGGGGATCCCGGGAGGGTCCTACAATGAGCAGTTCTTC

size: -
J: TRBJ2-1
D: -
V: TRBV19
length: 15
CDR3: CASSIHRGGSNEQFF
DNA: TGTGCCAGTAGTATACACAGGGGAGGTAGCAATGAGCAGTTCTTC

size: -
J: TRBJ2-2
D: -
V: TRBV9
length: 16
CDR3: CASSVAASPNTGELFF
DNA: TGTGCCAGCAGCGTAGCAGCTAGCCCGAACACCGGGGAGCTGTTTTTT

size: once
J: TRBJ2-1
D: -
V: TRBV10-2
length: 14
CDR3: CASIRGKGDNEQFF
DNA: TGCGCCAGCATCCGGGGGAAAGGCGACAATGAGCAGTTCTTC

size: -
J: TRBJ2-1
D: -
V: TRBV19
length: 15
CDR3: CASSIDLSSYNEQFF
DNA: TGTGCCAGTAGTATTGACTTAAGCTCCTACAATGAGCAGTTCTTC

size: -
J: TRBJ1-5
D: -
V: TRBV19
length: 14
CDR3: CASKGAGVNQPQHF
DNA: TGTGCCAGCAAAGGGGCGGGAGTCAATCAGCCCCAGCATTTT

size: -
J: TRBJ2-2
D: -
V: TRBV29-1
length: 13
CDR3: CSGGTANTGELFF
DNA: TGCAGCGGGGGGACTGCTAACACCGGGGAGCTGTTTTTT

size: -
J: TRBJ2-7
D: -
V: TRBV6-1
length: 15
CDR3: CASSESSLVRYEQYF
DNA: TGTGCCAGCAGTGAATCATCACTAGTCAGGTACGAGCAGTACTTC

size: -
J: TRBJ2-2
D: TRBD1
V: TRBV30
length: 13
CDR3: CAWSVRQGGELFF
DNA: TGTGCCTGGAGTGTACGACAGGGCGGGGAGCTGTTTTTT

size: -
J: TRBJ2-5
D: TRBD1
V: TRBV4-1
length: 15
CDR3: CASSAFRGRGETQYF
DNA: TGCGCCAGCAGCGCCTTTAGGGGGCGAGGGGAGACCCAGTACTTC

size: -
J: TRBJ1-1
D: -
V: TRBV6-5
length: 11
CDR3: CASSPETEAFF
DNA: TGTGCCAGCAGCCCCGAAACTGAAGCTTTCTTT

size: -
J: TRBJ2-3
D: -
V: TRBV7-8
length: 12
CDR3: CASSVGADTQYF
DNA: TGTGCCAGCAGCGTGGGGGCTGATACGCAGTATTTT

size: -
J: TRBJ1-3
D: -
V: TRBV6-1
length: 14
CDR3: CASQEGFSGNTIYF
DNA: TGTGCCAGCCAGGAGGGGTTTTCTGGAAACACCATATATTTT

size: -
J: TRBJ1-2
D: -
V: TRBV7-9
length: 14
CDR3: CASSGRPGHYGYTF
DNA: TGTGCCAGCAGCGGACGGCCGGGACACTATGGCTACACCTTC

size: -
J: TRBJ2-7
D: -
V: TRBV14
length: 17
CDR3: CASSRRMHKGIAYEQYF
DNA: TGTGCCAGCAGCCGACGAATGCACAAGGGTATCGCCTACGAGCAGTACTTC

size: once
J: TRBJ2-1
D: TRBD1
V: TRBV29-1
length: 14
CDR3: CSVTDRGAYNEQFF
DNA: TGCAGCGTAACAGACAGGGGAGCCTACAATGAGCAGTTCTTC

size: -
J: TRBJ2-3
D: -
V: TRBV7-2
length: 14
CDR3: CASSLAIDTDTQYF
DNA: TGTGCCAGCAGCTTAGCAATCGACACAGATACGCAGTATTTT

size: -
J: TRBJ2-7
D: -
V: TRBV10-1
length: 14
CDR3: CASSRQGLPYEQYF
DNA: TGCGCCAGCAGTCGACAAGGACTTCCCTACGAGCAGTACTTC

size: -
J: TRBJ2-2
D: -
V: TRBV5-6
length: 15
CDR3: CASRITRRSSGELFF
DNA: TGTGCCAGCCGGATAACAAGACGTTCGAGCGGGGAGCTGTTTTTT

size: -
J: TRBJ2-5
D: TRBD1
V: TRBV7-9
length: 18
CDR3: CASSPNDRVSGLGETQYF
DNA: TGTGCCAGCAGCCCCAATGACAGGGTCTCGGGGCTCGGAGAGACCCAGTACTTC

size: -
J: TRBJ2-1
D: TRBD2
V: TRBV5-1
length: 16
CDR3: CASTRTSGRAYNEQFF
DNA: TGCGCCAGCACCAGGACTAGCGGGAGGGCTTACAATGAGCAGTTCTTC

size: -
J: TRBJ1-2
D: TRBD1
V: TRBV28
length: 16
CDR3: CAGGGTGRFTNYGYTF
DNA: TGTGCCGGTGGCGGGACAGGGCGATTTACCAACTATGGCTACACCTTC

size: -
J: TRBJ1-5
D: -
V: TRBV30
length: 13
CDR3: CAWSGQPNQPQHF
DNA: TGTGCCTGGAGTGGACAACCCAATCAGCCCCAGCATTTT

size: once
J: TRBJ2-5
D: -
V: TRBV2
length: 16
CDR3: CASSGWQGRSSETQYF
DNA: TGTGCCAGCAGTGGTTGGCAGGGCCGCTCTTCAGAGACCCAGTACTTC

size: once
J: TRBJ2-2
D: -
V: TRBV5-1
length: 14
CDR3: CASSWSGFTGELFF
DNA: TGCGCCAGCAGCTGGTCGGGGTTCACCGGGGAGCTGTTTTTT

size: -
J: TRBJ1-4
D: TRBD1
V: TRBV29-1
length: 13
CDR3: CSGQGATNEKLFF
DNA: TGCAGCGGACAGGGTGCAACTAATGAAAAACTGTTTTTT

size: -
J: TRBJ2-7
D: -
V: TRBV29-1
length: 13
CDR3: CSVALRLVHEQYF
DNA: TGCAGCGTTGCTCTCAGGTTGGTCCACGAGCAGTACTTC

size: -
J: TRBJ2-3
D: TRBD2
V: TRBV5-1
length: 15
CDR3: CASSLLAGSTDTQYF
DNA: TGCGCCAGCAGCCTCTTAGCGGGTTCCACAGATACGCAGTATTTT

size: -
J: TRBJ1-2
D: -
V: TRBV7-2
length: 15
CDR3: CASSLVVGEVYGYTF
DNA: TGTGCCAGCAGCTTAGTGGTGGGGGAAGTATATGGCTACACCTTC

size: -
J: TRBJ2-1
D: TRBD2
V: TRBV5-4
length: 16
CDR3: CASSAGMGLAVNEQFF
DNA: TGTGCCAGCAGCGCTGGTATGGGACTAGCGGTCAATGAGCAGTTCTTC

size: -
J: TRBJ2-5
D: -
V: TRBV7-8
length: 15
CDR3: CASSSPWEDQETQYF
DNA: TGTGCCAGCAGCTCCCCTTGGGAGGACCAAGAGACCCAGTACTTC

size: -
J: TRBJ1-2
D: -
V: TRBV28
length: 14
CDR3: CASSLGGRIHGYTF
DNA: TGTGCCAGCAGTTTAGGCGGCAGGATCCATGGCTACACCTTC

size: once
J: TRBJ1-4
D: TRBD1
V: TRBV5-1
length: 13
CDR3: CASRDRVEEKLFF
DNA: TGCGCCAGCAGGGACAGGGTGGAGGAAAAACTGTTTTTT

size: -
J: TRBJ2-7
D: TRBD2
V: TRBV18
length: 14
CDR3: CASSRRLAEDEQYF
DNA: TGTGCCAGCTCACGAAGACTAGCGGAGGACGAGCAGTACTTC

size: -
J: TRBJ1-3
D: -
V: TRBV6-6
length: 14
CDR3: CASILGGSGNTIYF
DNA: TGTGCCAGCATCCTGGGGGGGTCTGGAAACACCATATATTTT